The clone carrying this TCR beta chain was observed once. Produced via immunoSEQ multiplex PCR; TCRdb's table is partial and in-frame only. The data show 75,000 to 95,000 clones, with roughly 90% seen just once and about 9.1% held by the top ten. The data were taken from a study of OX40 agonist ivuxolimab in advanced cancers. Germline-derived CDR1 and CDR2 are SGHRS and YFSETQ. Germline trimming cut 4 bases from V and 4 bases from J; bases unmatched to any gene: 9. This CDR3 has 16 residues. The starting material was CD4+ or CD8+ T cells sorted from blood, obtained in a trial of the OX40 agonist ivuxolimab. The TCR originated in an adult with an advanced solid tumor such as melanoma, head and neck, liver or kidney cancer. The V call is TRBV5-1, the J call TRBJ2-2; TRBD1 agrees at 8 bases. CDR3 loop: CASSVVTGDGTGELFF. DNA for the CDR3: TGCGCCAGCAGCGTCGTGACAGGGGATGGCACCGGGGAGCTGTTTTTT.